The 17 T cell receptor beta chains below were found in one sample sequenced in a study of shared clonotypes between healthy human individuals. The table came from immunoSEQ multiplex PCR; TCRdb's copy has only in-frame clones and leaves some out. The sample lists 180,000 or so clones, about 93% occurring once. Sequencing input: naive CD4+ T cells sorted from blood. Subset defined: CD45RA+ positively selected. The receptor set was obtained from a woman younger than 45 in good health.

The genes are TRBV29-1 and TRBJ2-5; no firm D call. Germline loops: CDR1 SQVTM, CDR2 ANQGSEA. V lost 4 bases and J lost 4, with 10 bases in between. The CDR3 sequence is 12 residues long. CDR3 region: CSVGSLGETQYF. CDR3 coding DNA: TGCAGCGTTGGGTCCTTAGGAGAGACCCAGTACTTC.

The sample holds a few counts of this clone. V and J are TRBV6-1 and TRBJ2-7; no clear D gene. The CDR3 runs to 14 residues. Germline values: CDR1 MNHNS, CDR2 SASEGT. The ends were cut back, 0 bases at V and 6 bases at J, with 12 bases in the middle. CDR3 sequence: CASSEARRSFEQYF. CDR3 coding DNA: TGTGCCAGCAGTGAAGCGCGTAGGTCTTTCGAGCAGTACTTC.

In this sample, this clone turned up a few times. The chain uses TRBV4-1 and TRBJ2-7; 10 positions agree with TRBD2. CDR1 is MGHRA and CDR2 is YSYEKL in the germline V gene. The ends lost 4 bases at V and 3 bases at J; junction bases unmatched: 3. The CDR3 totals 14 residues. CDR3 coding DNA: TGCGCCAGCAGCCGGACTAGCGGTGACTACGAGCAGTACTTC. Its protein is CASSRTSGDYEQYF.

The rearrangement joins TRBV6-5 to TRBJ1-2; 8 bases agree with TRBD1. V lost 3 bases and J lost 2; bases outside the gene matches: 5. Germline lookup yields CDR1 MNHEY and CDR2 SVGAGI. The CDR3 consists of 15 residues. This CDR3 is CASSYATGANYGYTF. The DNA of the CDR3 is TGTGCCAGCAGTTATGCGACAGGGGCGAACTATGGCTACACCTTC.

In DNA, the CDR3 is TGTGCCAGCAGCCAATTTACTCCCTTTGGGACAGATACGCAGTATTTT. Encoded protein: CASSQFTPFGTDTQYF. The rearrangement links TRBV14 to TRBJ2-3; D uncertain. The germline gives CDR1 SGHDN, CDR2 FVKESK. CDR3 length: 16 amino acids. Deletions cut 2 bases from V and 3 bases from J, with 15 bases between.

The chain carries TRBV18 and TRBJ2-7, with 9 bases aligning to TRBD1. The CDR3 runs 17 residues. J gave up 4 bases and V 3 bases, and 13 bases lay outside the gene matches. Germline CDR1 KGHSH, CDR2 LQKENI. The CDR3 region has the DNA TGTGCCAGCTCACCCAGCCCCACAGGGGGCGGAAGGTACGAGCAGTACTTC. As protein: CASSPSPTGGGRYEQYF.

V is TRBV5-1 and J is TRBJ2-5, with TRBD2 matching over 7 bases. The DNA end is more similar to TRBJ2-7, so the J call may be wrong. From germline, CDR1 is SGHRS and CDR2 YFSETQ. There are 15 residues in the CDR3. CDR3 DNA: TGCGCCAGCAGCATAACCGGGACTACCTCCTACGAGCAGTACTTC. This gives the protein CASSITGTTSYEQYF.

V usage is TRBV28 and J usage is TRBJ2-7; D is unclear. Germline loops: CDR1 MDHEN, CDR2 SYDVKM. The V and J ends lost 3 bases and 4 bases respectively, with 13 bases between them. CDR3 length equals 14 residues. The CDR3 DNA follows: TGTGCCAGCAGTTTTGAACTCAAGAGGTACGAGCAGTACTTC. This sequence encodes CASSFELKRYEQYF.

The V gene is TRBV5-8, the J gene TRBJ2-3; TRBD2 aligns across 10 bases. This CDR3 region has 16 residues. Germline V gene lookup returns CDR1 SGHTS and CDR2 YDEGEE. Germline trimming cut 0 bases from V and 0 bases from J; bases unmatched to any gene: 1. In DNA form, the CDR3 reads TGTGCCAGCAGCTTGGTACTAGCGGGGAGCACAGATACGCAGTATTTT. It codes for CASSLVLAGSTDTQYF.

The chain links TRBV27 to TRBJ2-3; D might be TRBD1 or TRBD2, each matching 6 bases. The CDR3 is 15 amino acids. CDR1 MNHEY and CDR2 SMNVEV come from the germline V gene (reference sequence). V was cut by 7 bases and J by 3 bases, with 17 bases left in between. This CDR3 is CASTSSGAGTDTQYF. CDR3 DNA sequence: TGTGCCAGCACTTCCTCGGGGGCAGGTACAGATACGCAGTATTTT.

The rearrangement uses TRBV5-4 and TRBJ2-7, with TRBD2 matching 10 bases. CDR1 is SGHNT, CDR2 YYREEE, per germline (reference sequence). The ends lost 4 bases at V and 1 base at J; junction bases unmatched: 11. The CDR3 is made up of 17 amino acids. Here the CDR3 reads CASSAGGLAGASYEQYF. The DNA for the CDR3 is TGTGCCAGCAGCGCGGGGGGTCTAGCGGGAGCTTCCTACGAGCAGTACTTC.

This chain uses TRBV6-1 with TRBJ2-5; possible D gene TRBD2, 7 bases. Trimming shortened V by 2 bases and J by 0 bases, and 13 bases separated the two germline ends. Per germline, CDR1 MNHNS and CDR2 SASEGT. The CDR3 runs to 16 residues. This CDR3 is CASSERGGGYQETQYF. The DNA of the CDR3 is TGTGCCAGCAGTGAAAGGGGCGGGGGCTACCAAGAGACCCAGTACTTC.

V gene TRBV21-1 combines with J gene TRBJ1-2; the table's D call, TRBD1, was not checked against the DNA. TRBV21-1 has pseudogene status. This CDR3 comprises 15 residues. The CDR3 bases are TGTGCCAGCAGCAAATTTTTCGGGACAGGCTATGGCTACACCTTC. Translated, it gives CASSKFFGTGYGYTF.

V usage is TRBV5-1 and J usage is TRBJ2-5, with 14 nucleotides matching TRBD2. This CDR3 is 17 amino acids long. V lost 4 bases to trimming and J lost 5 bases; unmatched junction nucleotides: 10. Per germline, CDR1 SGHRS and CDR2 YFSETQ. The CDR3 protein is CASSPTSGRALGETQYF. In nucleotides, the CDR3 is TGCGCCAGCAGCCCGACTAGCGGGAGGGCCCTCGGGGAGACCCAGTACTTC.

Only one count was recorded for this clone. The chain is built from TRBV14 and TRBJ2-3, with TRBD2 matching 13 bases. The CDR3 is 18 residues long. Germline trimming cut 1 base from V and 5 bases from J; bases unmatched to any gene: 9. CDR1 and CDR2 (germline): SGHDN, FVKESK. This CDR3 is CASSQAGGLAGREDTQYF. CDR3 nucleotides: TGTGCCAGCAGCCAAGCCGGGGGACTAGCGGGGAGAGAAGATACGCAGTATTTT.

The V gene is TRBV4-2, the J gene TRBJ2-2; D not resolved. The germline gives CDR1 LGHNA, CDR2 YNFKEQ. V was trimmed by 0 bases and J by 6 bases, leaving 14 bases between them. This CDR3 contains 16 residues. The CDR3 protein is CASSQEISSAAGELFF. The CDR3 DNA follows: TGTGCCAGCAGCCAAGAAATCTCGTCTGCCGCCGGGGAGCTGTTTTTT.

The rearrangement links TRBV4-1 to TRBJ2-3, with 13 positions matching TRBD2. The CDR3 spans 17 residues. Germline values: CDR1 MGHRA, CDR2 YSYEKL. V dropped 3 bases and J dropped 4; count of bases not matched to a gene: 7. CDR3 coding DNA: TGCGCCAGCAGCCAGATGGGACTAGCGGGGAAATCAGATACGCAGTATTTT. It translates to CASSQMGLAGKSDTQYF.